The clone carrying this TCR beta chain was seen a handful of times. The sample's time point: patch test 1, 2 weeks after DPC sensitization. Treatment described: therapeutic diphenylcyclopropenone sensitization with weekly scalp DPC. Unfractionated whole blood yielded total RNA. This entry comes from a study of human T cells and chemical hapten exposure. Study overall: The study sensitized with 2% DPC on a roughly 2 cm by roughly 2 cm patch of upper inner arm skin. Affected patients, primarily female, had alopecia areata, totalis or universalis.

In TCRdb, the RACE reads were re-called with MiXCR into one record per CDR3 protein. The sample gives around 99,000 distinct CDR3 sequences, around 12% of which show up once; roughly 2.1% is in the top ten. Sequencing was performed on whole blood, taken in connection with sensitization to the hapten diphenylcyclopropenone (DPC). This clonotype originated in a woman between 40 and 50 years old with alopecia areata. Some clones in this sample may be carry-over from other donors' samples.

The CDR3: CASSYRAGEQYF. CDR3 nucleotide sequence: TGTGCCAGCAGTTACAGGGCCGGGGAGCAGTACTTC. The gene calls are TRBV6-2 or TRBV6-3 and TRBJ2-7; D gene uncertain. V was clipped by 2 bases and J by 7 bases, with 9 bases between them. Germline assignment: CDR1 MNHEY and CDR2 SVGEGT. The CDR3 consists of 12 residues.